This is a list of T cell receptor beta chains from one sample in a study of PD-1 blockade in classical Hodgkin lymphoma. Measured with immunoSEQ multiplex PCR; TCRdb has only the in-frame clones, and not every one. The profile shows about 32,000 clones, around 80% of them singletons. Source: peripheral blood mononuclear cells (PBMCs), taken before the fourth cycle of nivolumab. These receptors came from a human donor with classical Hodgkin lymphoma. The CDR3 runs from the conserved cysteine through the conserved F or W. Fields, in order: clone size, D gene, J gene, V gene, CDR3 protein, CDR3 DNA. The D gene is left open where the match is weak. Only some rows state a clone size, as once, few, many or a class for expanded clones.

NA	TRBD1	TRBJ2-2	TRBV11-1	CASSVTGRTGELFF	TGTGCCAGCAGCGTGACAGGGCGCACCGGGGAGCTGTTTTTT
NA	NA	TRBJ1-2	TRBV4-2	CASGQNTGGYTF	TGTGCCAGCGGCCAGAATACAGGGGGCTACACCTTC
NA	NA	TRBJ1-1	TRBV28	CATDRLNTEAFF	TGTGCCACCGATCGGTTGAACACTGAAGCTTTCTTT
NA	NA	TRBJ2-1	TRBV5-5	CASSPGLSSYNEQFF	TGTGCCAGCAGCCCCGGCCTGAGCTCCTACAATGAGCAGTTCTTC
NA	NA	TRBJ1-6	TRBV7-9	CASSSSLDINSPLHF	TGTGCCAGCAGCTCATCCCTGGACATCAATTCACCCCTCCACTTT
once	NA	TRBJ2-2	TRBV5-1	CASSSGTNTGELFF	TGCGCCAGCAGCTCAGGAACGAACACCGGGGAGCTGTTTTTT
few	NA	TRBJ1-3	TRBV5-1	CASRRGTNSGNTIYF	TGCGCCAGCAGGAGAGGGACGAACTCTGGAAACACCATATATTTT
NA	NA	TRBJ1-5	TRBV19	CASSRQTNQPQHF	TGTGCCAGTAGTCGACAGACCAATCAGCCCCAGCATTTT
NA	TRBD2	TRBJ2-7	TRBV28	CASSTGTSGRYGSYEQYF	TGTGCCAGCAGCACCGGGACTAGCGGGAGGTATGGGTCCTACGAGCAGTACTTC
NA	NA	TRBJ1-1	TRBV19	CASSMGGLNTEAFF	TGTGCCAGTAGTATGGGCGGGCTGAACACTGAAGCTTTCTTT
NA	NA	TRBJ1-4	TRBV7-2	CASSYGSEKLFF	TGTGCCAGCAGCTACGGGAGTGAAAAACTGTTTTTT
NA	TRBD1	TRBJ1-1	TRBV2	CASRGDRGRTEAFF	TGTGCCAGCAGGGGGGACAGGGGGCGAACTGAAGCTTTCTTT
NA	NA	TRBJ2-2	TRBV7-2	CASSLLRQNTGELFF	TGTGCCAGCAGCTTACTTCGACAGAACACCGGGGAGCTGTTTTTT
NA	TRBD2	TRBJ2-5	TRBV23-1	CASSHPRRTSGEGTQYF	TGCGCCAGCAGTCACCCCCGTCGGACTAGCGGGGAAGGGACCCAGTACTTC
NA	NA	TRBJ1-2	TRBV18	CASSREAPTNYGYTF	TGTGCCAGCTCCCGTGAAGCACCGACTAACTATGGCTACACCTTC
NA	TRBD1	TRBJ1-2	TRBV19	CASRERTGHYGYTF	TGTGCCAGTAGAGAACGGACAGGGCACTATGGCTACACCTTC
NA	NA	TRBJ1-2	TRBV19	CASRYRQGYTF	TGTGCCAGTAGGTATCGGCAAGGCTACACCTTC
NA	TRBD1	TRBJ2-1	TRBV19	CASSIRQGVNEQFF	TGTGCCAGTAGTATTAGACAGGGCGTCAATGAGCAGTTCTTC
NA	TRBD1	TRBJ1-2	TRBV11-3	CASSLWDREGGYTF	TGTGCCAGCAGCTTATGGGACAGGGAGGGTGGCTACACCTTC
NA	NA	TRBJ2-5	TRBV7-9	CASSRPEGGETQYF	TGTGCCAGCAGCCGCCCCGAGGGGGGGGAGACCCAGTACTTC
NA	NA	TRBJ2-1	TRBV21-1	CASNWTSGVDNEQFF	TGTGCCAGCAACTGGACTAGCGGGGTCGACAATGAGCAGTTCTTC
NA	NA	TRBJ2-3	TRBV19	CASSIGATDTQYF	TGTGCCAGTAGTATCGGTGCCACAGATACGCAGTATTTT
NA	NA	TRBJ2-2	TRBV7-2	CASSLSGTRSTGELFF	TGTGCCAGCAGCTTATCCGGGACTCGGTCCACCGGGGAGCTGTTTTTT
once	NA	TRBJ2-7	TRBV30	CAWSPPDRIFSEQYF	TGTGCCTGGAGTCCGCCGGACCGCATCTTCTCCGAGCAGTACTTC